These 4 T cell receptor beta chains share one sample of origin, sequenced in a study of T-cell memory formation after mild COVID-19. Each CDR3 protein is one row after TCRdb ran MiXCR on the 5' RACE reads. In the table there are 350,000 to 500,000 distinct CDR3 sequences, 18% of which are singletons. Material for sequencing was PBMCs or a T cell subset sorted from them (not recorded which). The origin of the receptors is a man between 18 and 35 years old who had mild COVID-19 (a few samples of this study predate the infection). Cell type and time point are not known.

This clonotype has ten or more counts. The genes are TRBV5-1 and TRBJ2-5; D might be TRBD1 or TRBD2, each matching 5 bases. Germline lookup yields CDR1 SGHRS and CDR2 YFSETQ. The ends were cut back, 6 bases at V and 2 bases at J, with 11 bases in the middle. This CDR3 is 13 amino acids long. The CDR3 DNA follows: TGCGCCAGCACCCAAGGGGAGCAAGAGACCCAGTACTTC. Amino acid sequence: CASTQGEQETQYF. Full variable domain (missing parts from reference TRBV5-1 and TRBJ2-5): KAGVTQTPRYLIKTRGQQVTLSCSPISGHRSVSWYQQTPGQGLQFLFEYFSETQRNKGNFPGRFSGRQFSNSRSEMNVSTLELGDSALYLCASTQGEQETQYFGPGTRLLVL.

This clonotype showed up just a few times. The CDR3 spells CASRTGRVVTEAFF. As DNA, the CDR3 is TGTGCCAGCAGGACTGGGAGGGTGGTCACTGAAGCTTTCTTT. The V gene is TRBV6-1, the J gene TRBJ1-1; no reliable D call. The CDR3 covers 14 residues. The germline V gene has CDR1 MNHNS and CDR2 SASEGT. Trimming removed 6 bases at V and 4 bases at J, with 15 bases between.

This clonotype was seen a handful of times. The chain recombines TRBV20-1 with TRBJ2-3; no reliable D call. Per germline, CDR1 DFQATT and CDR2 SNEGSKA (reference sequence). Between the trimmed V and J ends, which lost 6 bases and 0 bases, there was a span of 16 bases. This CDR3 is built from 15 residues. Here the CDR3 reads CSATLPRSSTDTQYF. Here the CDR3 DNA reads TGCAGTGCCACCCTTCCCCGGTCTAGCACAGATACGCAGTATTTT.

This clonotype was seen only once. J is TRBJ1-2 and V is TRBV27, with a possible D match to TRBD1 (5 bases). CDR1 and CDR2 (germline): MNHEY, SMNVEV (reference sequence). The CDR3 runs to 14 residues. Trimming removed 5 bases at V and 7 bases at J, with 17 bases between. The chain's CDR3 is CASSRIGELGGYTF. Written as DNA, the CDR3 is TGTGCCAGCAGTCGTATAGGGGAGTTGGGTGGCTACACCTTC.